This TCR beta chain comes out of a study of blood T cell repertoires in COVID-19. Study details: Both acute and convalescent COVID-19 samples were obtained from the United States, Italy and Spain.

In the original analysis: Using reference gene primer amplification, nucleated cell counts were estimated. The data were produced by immunoSEQ multiplex PCR, yet TCRdb's version contains in-frame clones alone and is incomplete. The V and J calls and clone size are taken from that table; D and trimming were inferred from the DNA. This sample yields 200,000 or so clones, of which 80% are seen a single time; 6.5% to 9% belongs to the top ten. Participants came from fewer than 25 US areas, aged about 18 to 90 years. Participants had their cohort set by participant-reported clinical history. The receptor was isolated from a woman aged 40 to 49 with acute COVID-19. Material for sequencing was PBMCs or T cells enriched from blood (not recorded which).

Here the CDR3 reads CASSQDLWGPGELFF. CDR3 bases: TGTGCCAGCAGCCAAGATCTCTGGGGGCCCGGGGAGCTGTTTTTT. The chain employs TRBV4-2 and TRBJ2-2; D may be TRBD1 (6 bases). The CDR3 has 15 amino acids. V was clipped by 0 bases and J by 6 bases, with 11 bases between them. Germline V gene sequence: CDR1 LGHNA, CDR2 YNFKEQ.